The clone carrying this T cell receptor (beta chain) was observed a handful of times. Antigen unknown. The record originates from a study of T cells after yellow fever vaccination. Overall study findings and caveats: Post-booster reappearance was seen for most primary-vaccination clones (about 95% CD4, roughly 88% CD8). Contaminants from the bulk population, in the form of abundant clonotypes, could be found in FACS-sorted repertoires.

TCRdb ran MiXCR on the 5' RACE reads and lists one entry per CDR3 protein. The repertoire has about 350,000 distinct CDR3 sequences, approximately 12% of them found once; the top ten carry approximately 3.3%. Trimming took 2 bases from V and 5 from J, leaving 6 bases between them. In germline, CDR1 is SGHTA, CDR2 FQGNSA. CDR3 size: 12 residues. This clonotype was obtained from a young man who received the YFV17D yellow fever vaccine. Sequenced material: CD4+ T cells sorted from PBMCs, taken 15 days after the yellow fever booster vaccination. This chain connects TRBV7-2 to TRBJ2-5; D is undetermined. In nucleotides, the CDR3 is TGTGCCAGCAGCTTAACTCTCGAGACCCAGTACTTC. This encodes CASSLTLETQYF.